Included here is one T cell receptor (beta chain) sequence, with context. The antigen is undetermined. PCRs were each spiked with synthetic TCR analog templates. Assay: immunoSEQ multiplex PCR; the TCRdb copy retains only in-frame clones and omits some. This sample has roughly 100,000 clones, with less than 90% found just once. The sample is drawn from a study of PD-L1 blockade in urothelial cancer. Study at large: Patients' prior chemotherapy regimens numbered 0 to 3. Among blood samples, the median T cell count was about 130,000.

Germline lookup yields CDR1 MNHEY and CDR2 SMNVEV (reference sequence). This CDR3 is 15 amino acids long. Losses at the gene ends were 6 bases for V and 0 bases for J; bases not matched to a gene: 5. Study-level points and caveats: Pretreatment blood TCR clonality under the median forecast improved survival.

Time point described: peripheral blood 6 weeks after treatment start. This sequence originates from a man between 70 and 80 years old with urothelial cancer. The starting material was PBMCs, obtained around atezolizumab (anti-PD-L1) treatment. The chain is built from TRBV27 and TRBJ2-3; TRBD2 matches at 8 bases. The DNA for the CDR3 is TGTGCCAGCAGCCTGACTAGCGTGAGCACAGATACGCAGTATTTT. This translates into CASSLTSVSTDTQYF.